This TCR beta chain was observed in a study of Ad26.COV2.S vaccination and SARS-CoV-2 variants. Whole-study results and caveats: It was vaccine recipients, not placebo recipients, who had the higher spike-specific TCR breadth.

As concerns this clone: No antigen is known for it.

Assay used: immunoSEQ multiplex PCR; TCRdb lists only in-frame clones, some missing. The sample has around 370,000 clones, more than 75% seen once. Treatment: some 19 received Ad26.COV2.S at low or high dose, single or two shots; about 5 received placebo; per-sample allocation not given. Samples were taken on day 63 after the first vaccine or placebo injection. V lost 4 bases to trimming and J lost 1 base; unmatched junction nucleotides: 9. The CDR3 is 16 amino acids. Germline V gene lookup returns CDR1 SGDLS and CDR2 YYNGEE. The chain employs TRBV9 and TRBJ2-3; TRBD2 matches at 7 bases. This specimen was peripheral blood, taken in a trial of Ad26.COV2.S vaccine versus placebo. The source is a person between 18 and 65 years old who received the Ad26.COV2.S COVID-19 vaccine or a placebo. DNA of the CDR3: TGTGCCAGCAGCTCGAGCGGACTAGTTGGCACAGATACGCAGTATTTT. Its protein product is CASSSSGLVGTDTQYF.